This T cell receptor beta chain was obtained from a study of beta chain features in type 1 diabetes. About the research overall: Taken together, all samples contributed approximately 110 million examined sorted cells. Study conclusions and caveats: TCRB rearrangement may or may not be influenced by HLA type; here this remained unresolved. The study found fewer insertions and more deletions at VDJ junctions in type 1 diabetes patients. Shorter TCRB CDR3s, moderately but significantly so, marked every one of the four CD4+ subsets in Type 1 diabetes patients.

Germline V lookup: CDR1 SGHRS, CDR2 YFSETQ. The CDR3 loop spans 15 amino acids. V lost 3 bases, J lost 7 bases, and 9 bases stayed unmatched. Comment on this clone: Its antigen is currently unknown.

The entirety of the isolated RNA underwent reverse transcription, so expressed TCRB transcripts were sequenced. Only in-frame clones appear in the TCRdb table, and some are missing; sequencing was by immunoSEQ multiplex PCR. The table lists about 270,000 clones, roughly an eighth of them singletons. Sorted CD4+ subsets: naive, central memory, regulatory, stem cell-like memory (CD45RO/CCR7/CD25/CD127/CD95/CD27 panel). The sample was naive CD4+ T cells from blood. V and J are TRBV5-1 and TRBJ1-2; TRBD1 agrees at 10 bases. This sequence was found in a man aged 25 to 40 with type 1 diabetes. The DNA of the CDR3 is TGCGCCAGCAGCTCGGGACAGGGGTTCGTAAGTGGCTACACCTTC. Its translation is CASSSGQGFVSGYTF.